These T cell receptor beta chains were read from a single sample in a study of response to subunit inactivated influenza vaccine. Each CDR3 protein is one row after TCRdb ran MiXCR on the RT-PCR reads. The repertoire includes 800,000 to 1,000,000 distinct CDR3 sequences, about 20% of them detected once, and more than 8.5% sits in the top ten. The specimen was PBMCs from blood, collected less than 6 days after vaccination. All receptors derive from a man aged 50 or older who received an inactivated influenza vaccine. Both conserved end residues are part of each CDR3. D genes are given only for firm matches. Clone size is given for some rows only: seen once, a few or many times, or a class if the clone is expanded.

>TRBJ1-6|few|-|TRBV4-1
TGCGCCAGCAGCCAAGAGGCGGGTAGCTCCTATAATTCACCCCTCCACTTT
CASSQEAGSSYNSPLHF
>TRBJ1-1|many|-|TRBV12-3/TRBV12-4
TGTGCCAGCAGTCCCGGGGCCATGGACACTGAAGCTTTCTTT
CASSPGAMDTEAFF
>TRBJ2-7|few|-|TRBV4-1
TGCGCCAGCAGCCAGGCCTACAGGGGGGGCGCCTACGAGCAGTACTTC
CASSQAYRGGAYEQYF
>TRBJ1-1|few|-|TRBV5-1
TGCGCCAGCAGCTACTTCACAGAGAACACTGAAGCTTTCTTT
CASSYFTENTEAFF
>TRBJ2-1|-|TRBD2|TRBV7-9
TGTGCCAGCAGCCCCGGGACTAGCGGGAGAGGGTATGAGCAGTTCTTC
CASSPGTSGRGYEQFF
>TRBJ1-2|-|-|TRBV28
TGTGCCAGCATGAGGGGGGGCGGTGGCTACACCTTC
CASMRGGGGYTF
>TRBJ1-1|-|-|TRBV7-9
TGTGCCAGCACCATACAGGGATTGAACACTGAAGCTTTCTTT
CASTIQGLNTEAFF
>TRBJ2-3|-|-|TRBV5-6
TGTGCCAGCAGCCCCCGGACAAGACGACCCCGGGATACGCAGTATTTT
CASSPRTRRPRDTQYF
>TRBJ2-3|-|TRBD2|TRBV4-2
TGTGCCAGCAGCCAAACCAGCGGGACCGGCACAGATACGCAGTATTTT
CASSQTSGTGTDTQYF
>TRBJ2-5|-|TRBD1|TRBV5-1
TGCGCCAGCAGGGCGGGACAGGGAAGAGAGACCCAGTACTTC
CASRAGQGRETQYF
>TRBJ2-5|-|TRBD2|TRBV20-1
TGCAGTGCTAGAGTCGCGGGAGTCGATCGGGGGACCCAGTACTTC
CSARVAGVDRGTQYF
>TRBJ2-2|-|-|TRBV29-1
TGCAGCGTTGGCGACCCGGGGAACACCGGGGAGCTGTTTTTT
CSVGDPGNTGELFF
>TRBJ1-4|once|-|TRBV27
TGTGCCAGCAACTCCCCATCGACGCCAACTAATGAAAAACTGTTTTTT
CASNSPSTPTNEKLFF
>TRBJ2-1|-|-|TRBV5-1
TGCGCCAGCAGCTTGGTATTGCCCTCCTACAATGAGCAGTTCTTC
CASSLVLPSYNEQFF
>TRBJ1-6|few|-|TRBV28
TGTGCCAGCAGTTTAGTAGGGACGGACCGATCTTCACCCCTCCACTTT
CASSLVGTDRSSPLHF
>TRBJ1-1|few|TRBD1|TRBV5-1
TGCGCCAGCAGTACAGGGGGCGGTTACACTGAAGCTTTCTTT
CASSTGGGYTEAFF
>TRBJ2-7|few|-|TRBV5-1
TGCGCCAGCAGCTTTGACAGTTTCTACGAGCAGTACTTC
CASSFDSFYEQYF
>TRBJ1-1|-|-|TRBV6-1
TGTGCCAGCTGGCTGGAGGACAGACTGAACACTGAAGCTTTCTTT
CASWLEDRLNTEAFF
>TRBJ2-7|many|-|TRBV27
TGTGCCAGCAGTTTATATGGGGTATACTACGAGCAGTACTTC
CASSLYGVYYEQYF
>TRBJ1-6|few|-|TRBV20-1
TGCAGTGCTACCCTCCGGACAGCTAGGATTTCACCCCTCCACTTT
CSATLRTARISPLHF
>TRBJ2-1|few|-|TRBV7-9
TGTGCCAGCAGTTTTGAGACCCTACACAATGAGCAGTTCTTC
CASSFETLHNEQFF
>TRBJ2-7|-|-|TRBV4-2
TGTGCCAGCAGCCCAGTAGCGGACGTCAACTACGAGCAGTACTTC
CASSPVADVNYEQYF
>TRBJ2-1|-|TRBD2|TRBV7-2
TGTGCCAGCAGCCGTACTAGCGGGAAATATGCTGAGCAGTTCTTC
CASSRTSGKYAEQFF
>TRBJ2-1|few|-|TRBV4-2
TGTGCCAGCAGCCAAGGGATCTCCTACAATGAGCAGTTCTTC
CASSQGISYNEQFF
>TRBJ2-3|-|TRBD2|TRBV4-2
TGTGCCAGCAGCCAGGACCTAGCGGGGGGGCGGGCAGATACGCAGTATTTT
CASSQDLAGGRADTQYF
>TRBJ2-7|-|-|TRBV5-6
TGTGCCAGCAGTTACAAAACAGGGATCGCTACCTACGAGCAGTACTTC
CASSYKTGIATYEQYF
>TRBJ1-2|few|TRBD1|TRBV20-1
TGCAGTGCTAGCCAGGGGGTGGTTAACTATGGCTACACCTTC
CSASQGVVNYGYTF
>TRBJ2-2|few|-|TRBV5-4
TGTGCCAGCAGCTCGCTGGCGGGGACCCACACCGGGGAGCTGTTTTTT
CASSSLAGTHTGELFF
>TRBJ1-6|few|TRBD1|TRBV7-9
TGTGCCTACAGGCGTACAGGGGGCTATAATTCACCCCTCCACTTT
CAYRRTGGYNSPLHF
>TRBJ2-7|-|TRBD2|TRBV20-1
TGCAGTGCGAAGACTAGCGGGGCCGTGGGGGAGCAGTACTTC
CSAKTSGAVGEQYF
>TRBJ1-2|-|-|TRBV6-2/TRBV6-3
TGTGCCAGCAGTTCACAGGGAGATGGCTACACCTTC
CASSSQGDGYTF
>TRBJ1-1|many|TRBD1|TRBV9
TGTGCCAGCAGCGGAGGGGGCTTGAGCACTGAAGCTTTCTTT
CASSGGGLSTEAFF
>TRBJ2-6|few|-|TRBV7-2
TGTGCCAGCAGCTTAGATGGCTTTGGGGCCAACGTCCTGACTTTC
CASSLDGFGANVLTF
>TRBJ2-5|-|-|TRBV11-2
TGTGCCAGCAGCCCACGACAGATCCAAGAGACCCAGTACTTC
CASSPRQIQETQYF
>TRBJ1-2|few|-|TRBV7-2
TGTGCCAGCAGCTTAGGTCCGGGGAATCGGGATGGCTACACCTTC
CASSLGPGNRDGYTF
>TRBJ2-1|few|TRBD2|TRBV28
TGTGCCAGCAGTTTTTGGCGGGAGAAATCCAATGAGCAGTTCTTC
CASSFWREKSNEQFF
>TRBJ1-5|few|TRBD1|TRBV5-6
TGTGCCAGCAGCCCGGGGACAGGGAGAAGCAATCAGCCCCAGCATTTT
CASSPGTGRSNQPQHF
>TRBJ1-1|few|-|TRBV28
TGTGCCAGCAGTTTACCGACAGAGAACACTGAAGCTTTCTTT
CASSLPTENTEAFF
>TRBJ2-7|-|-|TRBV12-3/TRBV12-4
TGTGCCAGCAGTTTATATTGGAACAGCGAAGGTGAGCAGTACTTC
CASSLYWNSEGEQYF
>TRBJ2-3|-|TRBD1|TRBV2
TGTGCCAGCAATCAGGGGGCCACAGATACGCAGTATTTT
CASNQGATDTQYF
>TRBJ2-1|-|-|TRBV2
TGTGCCAGCAGTCGGGACTCTTCCGCCTACAATGAGCAGTTCTTC
CASSRDSSAYNEQFF
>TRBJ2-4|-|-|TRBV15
TGTGCCACCAGCAGAGACGCCGATAGAGCCAAAAACATTCAGTACTTC
CATSRDADRAKNIQYF
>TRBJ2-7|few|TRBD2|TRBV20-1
TGCAGTGCTAGGGAACTAGCGGGAACATACGAGCAGTACTTC
CSARELAGTYEQYF
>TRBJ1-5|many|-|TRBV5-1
TGCGCCAGCAGTTTAGACGGTGCCAATCAGCCCCAGCATTTT
CASSLDGANQPQHF